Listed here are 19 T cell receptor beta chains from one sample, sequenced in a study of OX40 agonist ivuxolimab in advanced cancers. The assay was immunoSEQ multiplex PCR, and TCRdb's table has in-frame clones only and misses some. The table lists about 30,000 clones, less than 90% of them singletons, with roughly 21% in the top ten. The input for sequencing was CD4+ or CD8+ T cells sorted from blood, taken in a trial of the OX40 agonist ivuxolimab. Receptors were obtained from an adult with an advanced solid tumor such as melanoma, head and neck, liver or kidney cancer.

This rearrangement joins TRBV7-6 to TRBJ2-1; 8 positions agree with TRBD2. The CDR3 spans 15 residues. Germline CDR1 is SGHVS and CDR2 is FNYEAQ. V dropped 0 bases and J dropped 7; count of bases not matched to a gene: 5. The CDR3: CASSLASGTGNEQFF. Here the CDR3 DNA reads TGTGCCAGCAGCTTAGCTAGCGGGACTGGTAATGAGCAGTTCTTC.

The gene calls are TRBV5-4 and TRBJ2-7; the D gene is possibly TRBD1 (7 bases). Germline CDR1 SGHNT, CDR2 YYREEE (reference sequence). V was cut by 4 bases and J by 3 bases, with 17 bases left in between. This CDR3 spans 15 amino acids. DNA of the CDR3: TGTGCCAGCAGCCTTGCGGGGACAGAACACTACGAGCAGTACTTC. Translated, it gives CASSLAGTEHYEQYF.

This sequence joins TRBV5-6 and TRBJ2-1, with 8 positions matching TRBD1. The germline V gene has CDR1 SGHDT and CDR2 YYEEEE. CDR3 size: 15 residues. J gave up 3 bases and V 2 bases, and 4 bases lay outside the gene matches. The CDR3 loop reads CASSLGTGGYNEQFF. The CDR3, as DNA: TGTGCCAGCAGCTTAGGAACAGGGGGCTACAATGAGCAGTTCTTC.

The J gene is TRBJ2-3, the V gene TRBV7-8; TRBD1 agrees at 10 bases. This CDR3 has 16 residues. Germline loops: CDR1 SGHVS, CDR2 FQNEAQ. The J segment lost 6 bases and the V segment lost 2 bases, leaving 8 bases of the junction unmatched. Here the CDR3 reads CASSLSRDRGSDTQYF. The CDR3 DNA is TGTGCCAGCAGCTTATCCCGGGACAGGGGAAGTGATACGCAGTATTTT.

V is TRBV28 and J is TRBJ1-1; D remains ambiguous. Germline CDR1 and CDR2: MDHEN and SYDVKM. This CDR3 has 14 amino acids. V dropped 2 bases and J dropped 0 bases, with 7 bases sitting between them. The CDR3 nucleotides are TGTGCCAGCAGTTTAAGAGGGTTGAACACTGAAGCTTTCTTT. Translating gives CASSLRGLNTEAFF.

CDR3: CASSEAYRAGELFF. CDR3 sequence (DNA): TGTGCCAGCAGTGAAGCTTATAGGGCCGGGGAGCTGTTTTTT. V is TRBV6-1 and J is TRBJ2-2; unclear D gene. Germline V lookup: CDR1 MNHNS, CDR2 SASEGT. This CDR3 region has 14 residues. V lost 0 bases and J lost 6, with 8 bases in between.

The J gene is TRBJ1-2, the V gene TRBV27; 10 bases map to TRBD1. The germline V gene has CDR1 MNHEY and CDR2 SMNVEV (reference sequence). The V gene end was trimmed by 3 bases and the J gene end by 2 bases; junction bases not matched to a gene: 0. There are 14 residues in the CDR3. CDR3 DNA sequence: TGTGCCAGCAGTTTGACAGGGGGCAACTATGGCTACACCTTC. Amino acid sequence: CASSLTGGNYGYTF.

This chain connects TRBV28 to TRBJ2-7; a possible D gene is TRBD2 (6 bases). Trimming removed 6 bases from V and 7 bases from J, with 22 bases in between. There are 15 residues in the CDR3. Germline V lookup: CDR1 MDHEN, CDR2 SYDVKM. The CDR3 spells CASSSRTGGPREQYF. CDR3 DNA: TGTGCCAGCAGCTCGAGGACCGGGGGACCTAGGGAGCAGTACTTC.

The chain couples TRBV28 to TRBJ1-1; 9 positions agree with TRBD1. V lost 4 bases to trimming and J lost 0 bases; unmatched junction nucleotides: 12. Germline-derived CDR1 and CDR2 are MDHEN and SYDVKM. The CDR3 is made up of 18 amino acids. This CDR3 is CASSSRDRAPLMNTEAFF. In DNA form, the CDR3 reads TGTGCCAGCAGTTCCAGGGACAGGGCTCCTTTAATGAACACTGAAGCTTTCTTT.

CDR3 protein: CAWRRNRGSKNIQYF. For the CDR3, the DNA is TGTGCCTGGAGGAGGAACAGGGGGTCCAAAAACATTCAGTACTTC. The chain carries TRBV30 and TRBJ2-4, with 8 bases matching TRBD1. With 3 bases clipped from V and 2 bases from J, the junction kept 6 bases outside the gene matches. CDR1 and CDR2 (germline): GTSNPN, SVGIG (reference sequence). This CDR3 has 15 residues.

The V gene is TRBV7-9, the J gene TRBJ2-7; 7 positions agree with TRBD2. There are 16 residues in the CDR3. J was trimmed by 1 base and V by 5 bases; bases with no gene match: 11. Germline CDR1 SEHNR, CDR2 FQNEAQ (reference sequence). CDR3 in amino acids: CASSPRFTSESYEQYF. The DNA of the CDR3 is TGTGCCAGCAGCCCAAGGTTCACTAGCGAATCCTACGAGCAGTACTTC.

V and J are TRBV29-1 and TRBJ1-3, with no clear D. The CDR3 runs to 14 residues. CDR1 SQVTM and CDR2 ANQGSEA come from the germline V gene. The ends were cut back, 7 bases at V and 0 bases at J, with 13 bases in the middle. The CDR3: CSATTAHSGNTIYF. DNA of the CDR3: TGCAGCGCTACGACCGCACACTCTGGAAACACCATATATTTT. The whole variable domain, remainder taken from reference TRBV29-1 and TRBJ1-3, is SAVISQKPSRDICQRGTSLTIQCQVDSQVTMMFWYRQQPGQSLTLIATANQGSEATYESGFVIDKFPISRPNLTFSTLTVSNMSPEDSSIYLCSATTAHSGNTIYFGEGSWLTVV.

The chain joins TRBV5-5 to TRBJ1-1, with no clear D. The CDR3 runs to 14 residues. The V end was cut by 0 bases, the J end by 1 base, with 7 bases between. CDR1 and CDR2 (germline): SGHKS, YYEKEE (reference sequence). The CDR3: CASSLARSNTEAFF. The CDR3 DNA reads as TGTGCCAGCAGCTTGGCAAGGTCGAACACTGAAGCTTTCTTT.

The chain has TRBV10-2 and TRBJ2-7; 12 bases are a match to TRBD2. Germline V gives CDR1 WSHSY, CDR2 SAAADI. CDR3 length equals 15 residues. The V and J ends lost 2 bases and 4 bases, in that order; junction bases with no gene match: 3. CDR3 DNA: TGCGCCAGCAGTGAGGGACTAGCGGGGCGATACGAGCAGTACTTC. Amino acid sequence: CASSEGLAGRYEQYF.

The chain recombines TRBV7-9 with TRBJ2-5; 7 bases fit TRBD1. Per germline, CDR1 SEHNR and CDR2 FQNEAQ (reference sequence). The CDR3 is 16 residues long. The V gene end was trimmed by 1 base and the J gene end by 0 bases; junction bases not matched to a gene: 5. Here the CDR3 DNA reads TGTGCCAGCAGCTTAGTCTTCGGGACAGACCAAGAGACCCAGTACTTC. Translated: CASSLVFGTDQETQYF. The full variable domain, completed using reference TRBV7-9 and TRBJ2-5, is DTGVSQNPRHKITKRGQNVTFRCDPISEHNRLYWYRQTLGQGPEFLTYFQNEAQLEKSRLLSDRFSAERPKGSFSTLEIQRTEQGDSAMYLCASSLVFGTDQETQYFGPGTRLLVL.

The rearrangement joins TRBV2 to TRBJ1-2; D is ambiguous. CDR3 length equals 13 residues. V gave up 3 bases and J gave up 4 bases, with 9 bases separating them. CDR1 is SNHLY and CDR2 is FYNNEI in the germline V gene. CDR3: CASSDPVSYGYTF. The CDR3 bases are TGTGCCAGCAGTGACCCAGTCTCCTATGGCTACACCTTC.

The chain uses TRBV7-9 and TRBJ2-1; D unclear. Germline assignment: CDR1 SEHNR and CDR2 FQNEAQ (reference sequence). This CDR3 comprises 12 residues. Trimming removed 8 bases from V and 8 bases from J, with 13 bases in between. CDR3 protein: CASWRFEDEQFF. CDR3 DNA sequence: TGTGCCAGCTGGCGGTTCGAGGATGAGCAGTTCTTC.

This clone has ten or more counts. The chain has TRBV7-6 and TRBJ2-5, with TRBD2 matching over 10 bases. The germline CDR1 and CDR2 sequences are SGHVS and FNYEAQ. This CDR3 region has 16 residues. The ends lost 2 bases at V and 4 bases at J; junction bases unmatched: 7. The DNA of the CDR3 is TGTGCCAGCAGCTTATTTAGCGGGGGGCCGGGAGAGACCCAGTACTTC. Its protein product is CASSLFSGGPGETQYF.

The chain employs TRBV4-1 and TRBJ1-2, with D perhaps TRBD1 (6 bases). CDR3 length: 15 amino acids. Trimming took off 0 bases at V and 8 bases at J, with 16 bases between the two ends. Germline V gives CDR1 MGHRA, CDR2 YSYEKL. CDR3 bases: TGCGCCAGCAGCCAAGATTGGCGACAGGCTCACGGCTACACCTTC. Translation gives CASSQDWRQAHGYTF.